This T cell receptor beta chain was recorded in a study of PD-1 blockade in classical Hodgkin lymphoma (dated by TCRdb to about 2020). Some background on the complete study: Nivolumab dosing was 3 mg/kg intravenously every 2 weeks, continuing until either disease progression or unacceptable toxicity. The study used TCR beta sequencing and CyTOF to define a peripheral blood immune signature of response to PD-1 blockade in classical Hodgkin lymphoma. General findings and caveats noted by the study authors: Baseline TCR diversity was reported as lower in newly diagnosed patients than in healthy donors, and lower still in relapsed/refractory patients. A significant rise by C4D1 was seen in CD4+ but not CD8+ TCR diversity (p=0.0027 vs p=0.16), with the rise being most apparent in complete responders (p=0.02). Trial patients with a complete response had baseline diversity similar to that of newly diagnosed patients, while partial responders and progressors had significantly lower diversity. Lower diversity was observed in patients in whom nivolumab was started less than 1 year after ASCT, and these patients were excluded from later analyses so that confounding by immune reconstitution would be avoided. Only a single clinical trial cohort was studied, and what caused the repertoire differences, possibly disease activity or prior therapy, remained undefined.

According to the study, the label for this sample's time point signals: cycle 2 day 1 (C2D1) of nivolumab. Every trial patient had relapsed after autologous stem cell transplantation, and cohorts A, B and C differed in prior brentuximab vedotin exposure. The trial cohort comprised 56 patients with relapsed/refractory classical Hodgkin lymphoma whose best overall responses were complete response, partial response or progressive disease. In the multi-cohort phase II CheckMate 205 trial, trial patients received single-agent nivolumab. Best overall response was determined by an independent review committee according to the 2007 International Working Group response criteria. Trial PBMCs were collected immediately before nivolumab initiation (C1D1) and during therapy at cycle 2 day 1 and cycle 4 day 1. Peripheral blood was collected in 8 mL Vacutainer Cell Preparation Tubes, from which PBMCs were isolated by centrifugation and then cryopreserved.

Genomic DNA was isolated using the Qiagen DNeasy kit from unsorted PBMCs as well as from negatively selected CD4+ and CD8+ fractions. Amplification of TCR beta CDR3 regions was done by immunoSEQ multiplex PCR with primers that anneal to V and J segments. A synthetic immune receptor repertoire was used to minimize amplification bias, and remaining bias was computationally removed after sequencing. As for how the authors treated the data: Custom Python scripts were used to quantify repertoire diversity as the Shannon entropy index. The unsorted, CD4+ and CD8+ repertoires were each analyzed separately, with the exception of combined analyses, where CD4+ and CD8+ sequences were merged in silico. A clone was considered expanded if an increase in frequency of at least 2-fold after treatment relative to C1D1 was found, and a pseudocount of 0.5 was applied to clones undetected at baseline. Clones with 0 or 1 copy at C1D1 were classified as singleton clones, and clones with 2 or more copies were classified as non-singleton clones. Clones expanded in unsorted samples were assigned a CD4+, CD8+ or unknown annotation through matching of protein sequences in sorted samples from the same patient. Wilcoxon tests on paired samples were used to test changes in diversity from C1D1 to C4D1. TCRdb re-hosts the immuneACCESS table, in-frame sequences only. Its copies lack some clones; in the studies checked, an unresolved V gene accounts for under half of them, and the cause for the rest is not known. V and J calls and clone size follow that table, whereas D and trimming were derived from the DNA. A total of 66,000 or so clones appear in this sample, over 70% of them only once. The ten largest clones take up over 7.5% of the sample.

Relative to germline, V is 4 bases shorter and J is 2 bases shorter, with 12 bases between their ends. The CDR3, cysteine through phenylalanine, is 15 amino acids long. Only the CDR3 part of the read is kept: 45 bases, read in frame from the first base. CDR1 and CDR2, per the germline V gene, are MNHNS and SASEGT. In regard to this clone: Its target antigen remains unknown. Within one base of it there is no much larger clone, and no base qualities were kept.

Sequencing was performed on peripheral blood mononuclear cells (PBMCs), taken before the second cycle of nivolumab. Rearrangement joined TRBV6-1 to TRBJ2-1, with a tentative D gene TRBD2 over 5 matching bases. This sequence originates from a human donor with classical Hodgkin lymphoma. Here the CDR3 is given as CASSAWTEAYNEQFF. The bases are TGTGCCAGCAGTGCCTGGACTGAGGCCTACAATGAGCAGTTCTTC.